The 30 T cell receptor beta chains below come from one sample, sequenced in a study of cytomegalovirus exposure and HLA in healthy donors. The primer mix had 60 Vbeta and 13 Jbeta primers. Using immunoSEQ multiplex PCR, the repertoire was profiled, and TCRdb retains in-frame clones only, with some absent. The table records around 190,000 clones, around 77% of them present only once. Sequenced: PBMCs. These receptors were collected from a man aged 60 to 75 in good health and CMV-seronegative.

V and J are TRBV5-5 and TRBJ1-6; D might be TRBD1 (5 bases). The V end lost 3 bases, the J end lost 6 bases, and 16 bases lay between the germline ends. CDR1 and CDR2 (germline): SGHKS, YYEKEE (reference sequence). The CDR3 runs to 16 residues. CDR3 protein: CASSSRQGAVNSPLHF. DNA of the CDR3: TGTGCCAGCAGCTCGAGACAAGGGGCTGTTAATTCACCCCTCCACTTT. The variable domain in full, completed from reference TRBV5-5 and TRBJ1-6, reads DAGVTQSPTHLIKTRGQQVTLRCSPISGHKSVSWYQQVLGQGPQFIFQYYEKEERGRGNFPDRFSARQFPNYSSELNVNALLLGDSALYLCASSSRQGAVNSPLHFGNGTRLTVT.

The V gene is TRBV7-8, the J gene TRBJ2-1, with 8 bases that match TRBD1. This CDR3 contains 15 residues. The germline V gene encodes CDR1 SGHVS and CDR2 FQNEAQ. J gave up 3 bases and V 5 bases, and 6 bases lay outside the gene matches. CDR3 residues: CASSPRQGIYNEQFF. The CDR3 DNA is TGTGCCAGCAGCCCCCGACAGGGGATCTACAATGAGCAGTTCTTC.

The DNA of the CDR3 is TGTGCCAGCAGTGGGCTAGAGTCTCGAAATGAGCAGTTCTTC. Its translation: CASSGLESRNEQFF. The rearrangement joins TRBV2 to TRBJ2-1; D remains ambiguous. The CDR3 is 14 amino acids. The germline V gene has CDR1 SNHLY and CDR2 FYNNEI. V was pared by 4 bases and J by 7 bases, with 14 bases between.

The chain carries TRBV6-4 and TRBJ2-1, with D maybe TRBD2 (6 bases). Trimming took off 4 bases at V and 7 bases at J, with 11 bases between the two ends. The CDR3 totals 13 residues. CDR1 and CDR2 from the germline V gene are MRHNA and SNTAGT. CDR3 DNA: TGTGCCAGCAGTGTTAGGAGGGGAAATGAGCAGTTCTTC. Encoded protein: CASSVRRGNEQFF.

The genes are TRBV11-2 and TRBJ2-7; a possible D gene is TRBD2 (6 bases). Germline CDR1 reads SGHAT; CDR2 reads FQNNGV. CDR3 length: 15 amino acids. V was shortened by 5 bases and J by 7 bases, with 21 bases between the two germline ends. In DNA, the CDR3 is TGTGCCAGCAGCCAGGCGAGCGGACCCGGGGGTGAGCAGTACTTC. Encoded protein: CASSQASGPGGEQYF. Supplemented by reference TRBV11-2 and TRBJ2-7, the full variable domain reads EAGVAQSPRYKIIEKRQSVAFWCNPISGHATLYWYQQILGQGPKLLIQFQNNGVVDDSQLPKDRFSAERLKGVDSTLKIQPAKLEDSAVYLCASSQASGPGGEQYFGPGTRLTVT.

The V gene is TRBV5-1, the J gene TRBJ2-1; 10 bases fit TRBD1. Germline CDR1 reads SGHRS; CDR2 reads YFSETQ. J lost 7 bases, V lost 4 bases, and 17 bases had no gene match. CDR3 length: 18 residues. This chain's CDR3 is CASSKESFGTGDRNEQFF. CDR3 bases: TGCGCCAGCAGCAAAGAAAGTTTCGGGACAGGGGATAGGAATGAGCAGTTCTTC.

The chain uses TRBV11-2 and TRBJ1-1; tentatively, D is TRBD1 (6 bases). Germline CDR1 is SGHAT and CDR2 is FQNNGV. The CDR3 sequence is 13 residues long. Trimming pared 5 bases from V and 7 bases from J, leaving 14 bases between. The CDR3 DNA reads as TGTGCCAGCAGCCCCGGACAGAACGGTGAAGCTTTCTTT. The encoded protein is CASSPGQNGEAFF.

The genes are TRBV6-1 and TRBJ1-1, with D perhaps matching TRBD1 (6 bases). This CDR3 spans 15 amino acids. V lost 6 bases, J lost 0 bases, and 14 bases lay in between. Germline assignment: CDR1 MNHNS and CDR2 SASEGT. The CDR3 nucleotides read TGTGCCAGCAGCGGAAGGACAGTCCTGAACACTGAAGCTTTCTTT. Its translation: CASSGRTVLNTEAFF.

This CDR3 reads CASSTPGLGANVLTF. The CDR3 coding sequence is TGTGCCAGTAGTACTCCAGGGCTCGGGGCCAACGTCCTGACTTTC. This rearrangement joins TRBV19 to TRBJ2-6; tentative D call: TRBD1 (5 bases). Germline CDR1 LNHDA, CDR2 SQIVND (reference sequence). There are 15 residues in the CDR3. Between the trimmed V and J ends, which lost 4 bases and 4 bases, there was a span of 11 bases.

V is TRBV9 and J is TRBJ1-2, with 11 bases aligning to TRBD1. The CDR3 is 15 residues long. V was pared by 0 bases and J by 6 bases, with 4 bases of the junction left unmatched. CDR1 SGDLS and CDR2 YYNGEE come from the germline V gene. The CDR3 sequence: CASSVVGTGGNGYTF. Written as DNA, the CDR3 is TGTGCCAGCAGCGTAGTGGGGACAGGGGGAAATGGCTACACCTTC.

The chain couples TRBV7-2 to TRBJ2-7; weak D call: TRBD1 (5 bases). The germline V gene has CDR1 SGHTA and CDR2 FQGNSA. Trimming pared 5 bases from V and 2 bases from J, leaving 16 bases between. This CDR3 has 15 residues. The CDR3 DNA reads as TGTGCCAGCAGCCCCCCGGACATGCCAACCTACGAGCAGTACTTC. Translated: CASSPPDMPTYEQYF.

This clone has just a few counts. The chain has TRBV2 and TRBJ2-1, with 10 bases lining up with TRBD2. Per the germline V gene, CDR1 is SNHLY and CDR2 is FYNNEI. Unmatched junction bases numbered 7, after V lost 7 bases and J lost 4 bases. The CDR3 is 15 residues long. In nucleotides, the CDR3 is TGTGCCAGCACCGAAATGACTAGCGGGTACAATGAGCAGTTCTTC. Encoded protein: CASTEMTSGYNEQFF.

The chain couples TRBV9 to TRBJ1-1; TRBD1 might be the D (5 bases). Germline V gives CDR1 SGDLS, CDR2 YYNGEE. V lost 2 bases to trimming and J lost 5 bases, with 13 bases between them. The CDR3 is made up of 14 amino acids. The CDR3, as DNA: TGTGCCAGCAGCGTTGATGCGGGGGGGACTGAAGCTTTCTTT. Amino acid sequence: CASSVDAGGTEAFF.

V usage is TRBV5-1 and J usage is TRBJ2-3, with TRBD2 as a possible D gene (6 bases). This CDR3 has 16 amino acids. Between the trimmed V and J ends, which lost 4 bases and 1 base, there was a span of 16 bases. Germline values: CDR1 SGHRS, CDR2 YFSETQ. This CDR3 is CASSPGLAARTDTQYF. The CDR3 nucleotides read TGCGCCAGCAGCCCGGGGTTAGCGGCTCGCACAGATACGCAGTATTTT.

The V gene is TRBV15, the J gene TRBJ1-6, with D perhaps TRBD1 (5 bases). CDR1 LNHNV and CDR2 YYDKDF come from the germline V gene (reference sequence). The CDR3 has 15 residues. Trimming took 5 bases from V and 7 from J, leaving 15 bases between them. CDR3 sequence reads: CATSPFQGGNSPLHF. The CDR3 DNA reads TGTGCCACCAGCCCTTTTCAGGGAGGAAATTCACCCCTCCACTTT.

The chain combines TRBV5-1 with TRBJ2-2; D is unresolved. V dropped 1 base and J dropped 10 bases, with 14 bases sitting between them. This CDR3 region has 14 residues. From germline, CDR1 is SGHRS and CDR2 YFSETQ. CDR3 loop: CASSLMARLPELFF. CDR3 coding DNA: TGCGCCAGCAGCTTGATGGCCCGCCTGCCGGAGCTGTTTTTT.

The gene calls are TRBV5-4 and TRBJ1-1; weak D call: TRBD1 (5 bases). The CDR3 has 15 residues. Germline CDR1 and CDR2: SGHNT and YYREEE (reference sequence). V dropped 0 bases and J dropped 7 bases, with 16 bases sitting between them. The CDR3 here is CASSLEGPRGLEAFF. The CDR3 DNA reads TGTGCCAGCAGCTTGGAGGGCCCTCGGGGACTTGAAGCTTTCTTT.

The chain combines TRBV6-6 with TRBJ2-5; TRBD1 is a possible D gene (5 bases). The CDR3 has 15 residues. Germline V gives CDR1 MNHNY, CDR2 SVGAGI (reference sequence). Trimming left V 4 bases short and J 1 base short, with 13 bases between. The CDR3 region is CASSFFGAFQETQYF. The CDR3 DNA is TGTGCCAGCAGTTTTTTTGGGGCTTTCCAAGAGACCCAGTACTTC.

The genes are TRBV7-2 and TRBJ2-1; D possibly corresponds to TRBD1 (5 bases). Germline V gene lookup returns CDR1 SGHTA and CDR2 FQGNSA. This CDR3 comprises 15 residues. Trimming took off 1 base at V and 8 bases at J, with 15 bases between the two ends. The CDR3 protein is CASSLVIMGPDEQFF. The CDR3 DNA reads as TGTGCCAGCAGCTTAGTTATTATGGGGCCCGATGAGCAGTTCTTC. Drawing the rest from reference TRBV7-2 and TRBJ2-1, the complete variable domain is GAGVSQSPSNKVTEKGKDVELRCDPISGHTALYWYRQSLGQGLEFLIYFQGNSAPDKSGLPSDRFSAERTGGSVSTLTIQRTQQEDSAVYLCASSLVIMGPDEQFFGPGTRLTVL.

The chain has TRBV5-1 and TRBJ2-3; 8 positions agree with TRBD1. The CDR3 totals 15 residues. V shed 4 bases, J shed 3 bases, and the junction held 7 bases outside the gene matches. Germline V gene data show CDR1 as SGHRS and CDR2 as YFSETQ. CDR3 region: CASSLQGDWTDTQYF. For the CDR3, the DNA is TGCGCCAGCAGCCTACAGGGGGATTGGACAGATACGCAGTATTTT.

The chain couples TRBV27 to TRBJ1-5, with 7 bases fitting TRBD1. CDR3 length: 17 amino acids. CDR1 is MNHEY, CDR2 SMNVEV, per germline (reference sequence). The junction had 8 bases not matched to a gene; V was cut back by 2 bases and J by 1 base. CDR3 amino acids: CASSLKWGTASNQPQHF. Written as DNA, the CDR3 is TGTGCCAGCAGTTTAAAGTGGGGGACAGCGAGCAATCAGCCCCAGCATTTT.

Only one count was recorded for this clone. The chain couples TRBV9 to TRBJ1-2; 7 bases map to TRBD1. The CDR3 runs to 12 residues. Per the germline V gene, CDR1 is SGDLS and CDR2 is YYNGEE. Trimming took 5 bases from V and 5 from J; bases not matched to a gene: 3. The CDR3 here is CASRTGMYGYTF. The CDR3 region has the DNA TGTGCCAGCAGGACAGGGATGTATGGCTACACCTTC. Full variable domain (rest looked up from reference TRBV9 and TRBJ1-2): DSGVTQTPKHLITATGQRVTLRCSPRSGDLSVYWYQQSLDQGLQFLIQYYNGEERAKGNILERFSAQQFPDLHSELNLSSLELGDSALYFCASRTGMYGYTFGSGTRLTVV.

This chain uses TRBV13 with TRBJ2-2, with 7 bases fitting TRBD1. CDR3 length: 16 amino acids. Germline assignment: CDR1 PRHDT and CDR2 FYEKMQ (reference sequence). After removal of 0 bases from V and 5 bases from J, the junction contained 6 bases not matched to a gene. The CDR3 here is CASSLGQRQGTGELFF. The CDR3 DNA sequence: TGTGCCAGCAGCTTAGGCCAAAGACAGGGAACCGGGGAGCTGTTTTTT.

This chain joins TRBV5-5 and TRBJ1-1, with D hard to call. Germline V gene sequence: CDR1 SGHKS, CDR2 YYEKEE (reference sequence). The CDR3 runs 13 residues. Trimming left V 5 bases short and J 3 bases short, with 11 bases between. The CDR3 sequence is CASSFDIDTEAFF. CDR3 coding DNA: TGTGCCAGCAGTTTCGACATTGACACTGAAGCTTTCTTT.

The genes are TRBV29-1 and TRBJ2-5; D may be TRBD1 (5 bases). Trimming shortened V by 4 bases and J by 1 base, and 13 bases separated the two germline ends. This CDR3 has 14 amino acids. In germline, CDR1 is SQVTM, CDR2 ANQGSEA. This chain's CDR3 is CSVAPTGFQETQYF. Written as DNA, the CDR3 is TGCAGCGTTGCTCCTACAGGCTTCCAAGAGACCCAGTACTTC.

The V and J genes are TRBV5-8 and TRBJ1-4; D might be TRBD1 (5 bases). With 3 bases removed from V and 6 bases from J, the gap between germline ends came to 15 bases. This CDR3 spans 15 amino acids. Germline V gives CDR1 SGHTS, CDR2 YDEGEE. DNA for the CDR3: TGTGCCAGCAGCTCTTACAGGAGCAAAGATGAAAAACTGTTTTTT. Residues: CASSSYRSKDEKLFF.

The V gene is TRBV5-4, the J gene TRBJ2-5; 8 nucleotides match TRBD1. This CDR3 comprises 17 residues. The V and J ends lost 2 bases and 2 bases, in that order; junction bases with no gene match: 11. The V gene's germline CDR1 is SGHNT and CDR2 YYREEE (reference sequence). The CDR3 is CASSFPGQALQQETQYF. DNA for the CDR3: TGTGCCAGCAGCTTCCCGGGACAGGCCCTCCAGCAAGAGACCCAGTACTTC.

The genes are TRBV27 and TRBJ2-7; TRBD2 aligns across 16 bases. The V gene's germline CDR1 is MNHEY and CDR2 SMNVEV (reference sequence). The CDR3 length is 21 residues. After removal of 2 bases from V and 4 bases from J, the junction contained 17 bases not matched to a gene. CDR3 in DNA: TGTGCCAGCAGTTTAAGGTCGAGGGGACTAGCGGGAGGGGACGGATCTTACGAGCAGTACTTC. Its protein product is CASSLRSRGLAGGDGSYEQYF.

This chain uses TRBV5-1 with TRBJ2-2, with D possibly TRBD1 on 6 matching bases. The CDR3 covers 16 residues. The germline V gene encodes CDR1 SGHRS and CDR2 YFSETQ. The V end was cut by 0 bases, the J end by 5 bases, with 14 bases between. In DNA form, the CDR3 reads TGCGCCAGCAGCTTGGAGGGCAGGGGAATAACCGGGGAGCTGTTTTTT. The encoded protein is CASSLEGRGITGELFF.

The chain has TRBV5-1 and TRBJ1-2; D is uncertain. Deletions cut 0 bases from V and 7 bases from J, with 16 bases between. This CDR3 comprises 15 residues. CDR1 and CDR2 from the germline V gene are SGHRS and YFSETQ. CDR3 loop: CASSLGGTDVRGYTF. Here the CDR3 DNA reads TGCGCCAGCAGCTTGGGTGGCACAGACGTACGTGGCTACACCTTC.